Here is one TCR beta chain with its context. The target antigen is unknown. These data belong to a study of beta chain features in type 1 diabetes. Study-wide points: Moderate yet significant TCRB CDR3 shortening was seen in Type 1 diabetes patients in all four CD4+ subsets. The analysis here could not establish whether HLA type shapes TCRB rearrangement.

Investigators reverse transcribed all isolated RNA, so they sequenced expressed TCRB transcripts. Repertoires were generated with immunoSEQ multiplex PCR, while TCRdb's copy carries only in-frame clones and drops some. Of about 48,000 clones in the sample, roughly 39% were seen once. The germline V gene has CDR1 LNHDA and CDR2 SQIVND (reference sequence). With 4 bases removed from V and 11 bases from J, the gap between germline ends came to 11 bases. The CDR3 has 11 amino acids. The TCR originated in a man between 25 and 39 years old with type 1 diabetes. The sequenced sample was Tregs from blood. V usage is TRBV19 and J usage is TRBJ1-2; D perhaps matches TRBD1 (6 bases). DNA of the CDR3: TGTGCCAGTAGTACCCCTACAGGGTACACCTTC. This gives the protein CASSTPTGYTF.